This entry lists 32 T cell receptor beta chains sequenced from one sample in a study of blood T cell repertoires in COVID-19. The table came from immunoSEQ multiplex PCR; TCRdb's copy has only in-frame clones and leaves some out. Of 150,000 to 200,000 clones listed, around 80% were seen once; the top ten hold around 8%. The sequencing input was peripheral blood. These receptors all come from a woman between 65 and 79 years old with acute or convalescent COVID-19.

This chain joins TRBV4-3 and TRBJ2-7; 9 bases agree with TRBD2. Per the germline V gene, CDR1 is LGHNA and CDR2 is YSLEER. The CDR3 is made up of 16 amino acids. V shed 1 base and J 5 bases; nucleotides not matched to a gene: 9. CDR3: CASSQVRSSGAHEQYF. CDR3 nucleotide sequence: TGCGCCAGCAGCCAAGTTCGCTCTAGCGGGGCCCACGAGCAGTACTTC.

This clone was counted only a few times. V gene TRBV13 combines with J gene TRBJ2-7, with 11 bases fitting TRBD2. The CDR3 is 19 amino acids. CDR1 PRHDT and CDR2 FYEKMQ come from the germline V gene (reference sequence). The ends lost 0 bases at V and 2 bases at J; junction bases unmatched: 12. The CDR3 spells CASSLGTSGTVRGPYEQYF. The DNA of the CDR3 is TGTGCCAGCAGCTTAGGGACTAGCGGGACAGTGAGGGGCCCCTACGAGCAGTACTTC.

The chain recombines TRBV2 with TRBJ2-1; possible D gene TRBD1, 6 bases. There are 11 residues in the CDR3. V lost 5 bases to trimming and J lost 15 bases, with 14 bases between them. Germline lookup yields CDR1 SNHLY and CDR2 FYNNEI. The CDR3 DNA follows: TGTGCCAGCAGTCCAACAGGGTTGGCGTTCTTC. The encoded protein is CASSPTGLAFF.

This chain joins TRBV7-2 and TRBJ2-1; possible D gene TRBD1, 6 bases. From germline, CDR1 is SGHTA and CDR2 FQGNSA. Between the trimmed V and J ends, which lost 6 bases and 5 bases, there was a span of 14 bases. This CDR3 contains 14 residues. The CDR3 DNA follows: TGTGCCAGCAGTTCTAGGACAGCCCACAATGAGCAGTTCTTC. Translated: CASSSRTAHNEQFF.

The rearrangement links TRBV24-1 to TRBJ1-5; 10 nucleotides agree with TRBD1. Trimming cost V 7 bases and J 4 bases; bases outside gene matches: 6. CDR3 length: 15 residues. The germline V gene encodes CDR1 KGHDR and CDR2 SFDVKD. The CDR3, as DNA: TGTGCCACCAGCCCCCGGGACAGGGGAAATCAGCCCCAGCATTTT. Translating it yields CATSPRDRGNQPQHF.

The J gene is TRBJ1-3, the V gene TRBV9; perhaps TRBD1 as D (5 bases). Germline values: CDR1 SGDLS, CDR2 YYNGEE. The V end was cut by 3 bases, the J end by 0 bases, with 16 bases between. The CDR3 has 17 amino acids. The DNA for the CDR3 is TGTGCCAGCAGCGCAGTAACCGACAGCCACTCTGGAAACACCATATATTTT. Translated: CASSAVTDSHSGNTIYF. Supplemented by reference TRBV9 and TRBJ1-3, the full variable domain reads DSGVTQTPKHLITATGQRVTLRCSPRSGDLSVYWYQQSLDQGLQFLIQYYNGEERAKGNILERFSAQQFPDLHSELNLSSLELGDSALYFCASSAVTDSHSGNTIYFGEGSWLTVV.

The chain is built from TRBV24-1 and TRBJ1-5; D remains ambiguous. The CDR3 is made up of 13 amino acids. The V end was cut by 4 bases, the J end by 5 bases, with 8 bases between. The germline CDR1 and CDR2 sequences are KGHDR and SFDVKD. CDR3 nucleotides: TGTGCCACCAGTGACCACTTAGATCAGCCCCAGCATTTT. This sequence encodes CATSDHLDQPQHF.

The gene calls are TRBV6-6 and TRBJ2-3, with D hard to call. The CDR3 is made up of 16 amino acids. Trimming shortened V by 0 bases and J by 7 bases, and 17 bases separated the two germline ends. Looked up from germline, CDR1 is MNHNY and CDR2 is SVGAGI (reference sequence). CDR3 in amino acids: CASSYSGQVMAHTQYF. The CDR3, as DNA: TGTGCCAGCAGTTACTCTGGGCAGGTCATGGCACATACGCAGTATTTT.

This chain links TRBV14 with TRBJ1-2; TRBD1 matches at 8 bases. The germline V gene has CDR1 SGHDN and CDR2 FVKESK. V shed 0 bases and J 3 bases; nucleotides not matched to a gene: 0. The CDR3 is made up of 14 amino acids. Here the CDR3 reads CASSQDRGHYGYTF. Here the CDR3 DNA reads TGTGCCAGCAGCCAAGACAGGGGGCACTATGGCTACACCTTC.

The V and J genes are TRBV21-1 and TRBJ1-2; the table's D call TRBD1 went unverified against the DNA. TRBV21-1 is assigned pseudogene status. The CDR3 runs 16 residues. The CDR3 sequence is CASSKVGDTYLYGYTF. The CDR3, as DNA: TGTGCCAGCAGCAAAGTTGGGGACACCTACCTCTATGGCTACACCTTC.

The V gene is TRBV5-4, the J gene TRBJ2-7; 13 bases map to TRBD2. V shed 5 bases, J shed 2 bases, and the junction held 4 bases outside the gene matches. The CDR3 runs to 15 residues. CDR1 and CDR2 from the germline V gene are SGHNT and YYREEE (reference sequence). The CDR3 reads CASSPTSGGAYEQYF. DNA for the CDR3: TGTGCCAGCAGTCCTACTAGCGGGGGGGCCTACGAGCAGTACTTC.

The V and J genes are TRBV18 and TRBJ2-7; D gene unclear. V lost 0 bases to trimming and J lost 0 bases, with 6 bases between them. Germline assignment: CDR1 KGHSH and CDR2 LQKENI. CDR3 length: 14 residues. The CDR3: CASSPPSLSYEQYF. CDR3 DNA: TGTGCCAGCTCACCACCGAGCCTCTCCTACGAGCAGTACTTC.

The gene calls are TRBV12-5 and TRBJ2-3, with D possibly matching TRBD2 (5 bases). Trimming cost V 2 bases and J 6 bases, with 9 bases left between them. Germline-derived CDR1 and CDR2 are LGHNT and FRNRAP. This CDR3 comprises 13 residues. CDR3 amino acids: CASGLTGEDTQYF. DNA for the CDR3: TGTGCTAGTGGTTTGACTGGGGAGGATACGCAGTATTTT.

V is TRBV6-5 and J is TRBJ2-5; 13 nucleotides line up with TRBD2. Trimming took 7 bases from V and 9 from J; bases not matched to a gene: 11. Germline V gene lookup returns CDR1 MNHEY and CDR2 SVGAGI. The CDR3 is 15 amino acids. CDR3 sequence (DNA): TGTGCCAGCACCCCACTAGCGGGGGGGCCAGGGGCCCAGTACTTC. Amino acids: CASTPLAGGPGAQYF.

The gene calls are TRBV6-4 and TRBJ1-2; tentative D call: TRBD1 (5 bases). Germline assignment: CDR1 MRHNA and CDR2 SNTAGT. V was shortened by 2 bases and J by 8 bases, with 12 bases between the two germline ends. The CDR3 sequence is 13 residues long. CDR3: CASSDSQGSGYTF. The DNA for the CDR3 is TGTGCCAGCAGTGACAGTCAGGGATCCGGCTACACCTTC.

The chain recombines TRBV4-1 with TRBJ2-3; D may be TRBD1 (6 bases). The CDR3 is made up of 16 amino acids. The V gene's germline CDR1 is MGHRA and CDR2 YSYEKL. V lost 1 base and J lost 1, with 12 bases in between. CDR3 bases: TGCGCCAGCAGCCAAGGGGACATCTTTGGCACAGATACGCAGTATTTT. Translating gives CASSQGDIFGTDTQYF.

The V call is TRBV7-2, the J call TRBJ2-1; D remains ambiguous. Trimming pared 2 bases from V and 8 bases from J, leaving 4 bases between. This CDR3 comprises 11 residues. CDR1 SGHTA and CDR2 FQGNSA come from the germline V gene. The CDR3 nucleotides are TGTGCCAGCAGCTTACTCGATGAGCAGTTCTTC. The encoded protein is CASSLLDEQFF.

The chain is built from TRBV28 and TRBJ2-5; possible D gene TRBD1, 6 bases. Deletions cut 5 bases from V and 4 bases from J, with 17 bases between. This CDR3 is 15 amino acids long. Germline V CDR1 and CDR2: MDHEN, SYDVKM. The CDR3 nucleotides read TGTGCCAGCAGTCCCCAAGATCAGGGGAGAGAGACCCAGTACTTC. It translates to CASSPQDQGRETQYF.

The CDR3 protein is CASSSSIGEPLYEQYF. Written as DNA, the CDR3 is TGTGCCAGCAGCTCCTCTATAGGGGAACCCCTCTACGAGCAGTACTTC. The chain recombines TRBV11-3 with TRBJ2-7, with a possible D match to TRBD1 (5 bases). The ends were cut back, 4 bases at V and 3 bases at J, with 19 bases in the middle. Germline CDR1 and CDR2: SGHNT and YENEEA. CDR3 size: 16 residues.

The CDR3 DNA reads TGTGCCAGCAGCCTTCATCCGGGGGGGCGAACCGGGGAGCTGTTTTTT. Encoded protein: CASSLHPGGRTGELFF. V gene TRBV4-2 combines with J gene TRBJ2-2; 8 bases agree with TRBD2. V was pared by 4 bases and J by 5 bases, with 9 bases of the junction left unmatched. The CDR3 is 16 residues long. Germline CDR1 is LGHNA and CDR2 is YNFKEQ.

The chain is built from TRBV7-2 and TRBJ1-6; 9 nucleotides agree with TRBD1. This CDR3 has 15 amino acids. Per the germline V gene, CDR1 is SGHTA and CDR2 is FQGNSA. Trimming took 6 bases from V and 10 from J; bases not matched to a gene: 10. CDR3 amino acids: CASRGGGTGTSPLHF. CDR3 DNA sequence: TGTGCCAGCAGGGGGGGAGGGACAGGGACCTCACCCCTCCACTTT.

This clone was observed a single time. The chain joins TRBV11-3 to TRBJ2-1; 15 bases are a match to TRBD2. V shed 5 bases, J shed 8 bases, and the junction held 7 bases outside the gene matches. In germline, CDR1 is SGHNT, CDR2 YENEEA. This CDR3 comprises 16 residues. The DNA for the CDR3 is TGTGCCAGCAGCCGGGGACTAGCGGGAGGAGGGGATGAGCAGTTCTTC. Its protein is CASSRGLAGGGDEQFF.

This clone was seen a single time. The chain uses TRBV5-1 and TRBJ2-3; TRBD2 is a possible D gene (6 bases). The CDR3 consists of 16 residues. V dropped 4 bases and J dropped 5 bases, with 20 bases sitting between them. Germline V gene sequence: CDR1 SGHRS, CDR2 YFSETQ. The CDR3 bases are TGCGCCAGCAGCAACAACCCTAGCGCCTTGGGAGATACGCAGTATTTT. Its translation: CASSNNPSALGDTQYF.

The chain is built from TRBV5-8 and TRBJ1-5; D gene uncertain. The CDR3 has 14 amino acids. Germline CDR1 is SGHTS and CDR2 is YDEGEE. V was clipped by 2 bases and J by 2 bases, with 8 bases between them. The DNA for the CDR3 is TGTGCCAGCAGCTTCCGGGGTGGCAATCAGCCCCAGCATTTT. Its translation: CASSFRGGNQPQHF.

The chain joins TRBV28 to TRBJ2-7, with 8 bases fitting TRBD1. CDR3 length: 14 amino acids. V was clipped by 6 bases and J by 2 bases; unmatched bases: 6. Germline-derived CDR1 and CDR2 are MDHEN and SYDVKM. CDR3 protein: CASRTGTGPYEQYF. The CDR3 DNA reads TGTGCCAGCAGGACCGGGACAGGACCCTACGAGCAGTACTTC.

CDR3 nucleotides: TGTGCCAGCACCTCAACAGGGGTTAACACCTTC. Its translation is CASTSTGVNTF. The chain is built from TRBV28 and TRBJ1-2, with 7 positions matching TRBD1. Germline V lookup: CDR1 MDHEN, CDR2 SYDVKM. The CDR3 covers 11 residues. Unmatched junction bases numbered 8, after V lost 7 bases and J lost 12 bases.

This sequence joins TRBV28 and TRBJ1-4; 7 bases align to TRBD1. The trim removed 11 bases at V and 9 bases at J, leaving 12 bases unmatched. Germline CDR1 is MDHEN and CDR2 is SYDVKM. CDR3 length equals 13 residues. DNA of the CDR3: TGTGCCGTATACGACAGGGAATGGCAAAAACTGTTTTTT. Translating gives CAVYDREWQKLFF.

The V gene is TRBV29-1, the J gene TRBJ2-2; TRBD1 might be the D (6 bases). With 2 bases removed from V and 3 bases from J, the gap between germline ends came to 10 bases. CDR1 and CDR2 (germline): SQVTM, ANQGSEA. The CDR3 is 14 amino acids. CDR3 protein: CSVEQTGHTGELFF. The DNA of the CDR3 is TGCAGCGTTGAACAAACAGGGCACACCGGGGAGCTGTTTTTT.

This clone was recorded only once. The rearrangement joins TRBV5-1 to TRBJ2-6; a weak D match, TRBD1 (6 bases). V was shortened by 3 bases and J by 0 bases, with 16 bases between the two germline ends. The CDR3 is 18 residues long. Germline V gene data show CDR1 as SGHRS and CDR2 as YFSETQ. The CDR3 region is CASSSTAGASSGANVLTF. The CDR3 region has the DNA TGCGCCAGCAGCTCAACCGCAGGGGCTAGCTCTGGGGCCAACGTCCTGACTTTC. Complete variable domain (other parts from reference TRBV5-1 and TRBJ2-6): KAGVTQTPRYLIKTRGQQVTLSCSPISGHRSVSWYQQTPGQGLQFLFEYFSETQRNKGNFPGRFSGRQFSNSRSEMNVSTLELGDSALYLCASSSTAGASSGANVLTFGAGSRLTVL.

This chain's CDR3 is CASSVGQNTEAFF. CDR3 sequence (DNA): TGTGCCAGTAGTGTTGGACAGAACACTGAAGCTTTCTTT. The rearrangement uses TRBV19 and TRBJ1-1; TRBD1 might be the D (5 bases). V shed 5 bases and J shed 1 base, with 8 bases lying between them. Germline CDR1 LNHDA, CDR2 SQIVND (reference sequence). The CDR3 extends over 13 amino acids.

The chain combines TRBV27 with TRBJ2-1, with a possible D match to TRBD2 (6 bases). V lost 2 bases and J lost 0, with 8 bases in between. The length of the CDR3 is 15 residues. The germline V gene encodes CDR1 MNHEY and CDR2 SMNVEV (reference sequence). The CDR3 sequence is CASSLRGSSYNEQFF. CDR3 coding DNA: TGTGCCAGCAGTTTACGGGGGAGCTCCTACAATGAGCAGTTCTTC.

The CDR3 spells CASSEVAVTGELFF. The DNA for the CDR3 is TGTGCCAGCAGTGAAGTGGCAGTCACCGGGGAGCTGTTTTTT. The chain couples TRBV6-1 to TRBJ2-2; D ambiguous. The germline V gene encodes CDR1 MNHNS and CDR2 SASEGT. The CDR3 loop spans 14 amino acids. The germline V and J ends were trimmed by 1 base and 4 bases, with 7 bases remaining between them.